A selection of T cell receptor beta chains follows, all from one sample in a study of blood T cell dynamics during melanoma immunotherapy. Repertoires were generated with immunoSEQ multiplex PCR, while TCRdb's copy carries only in-frame clones and drops some. The sample yields about 4,900 clones, more than 75% seen once. Sequencing used blood, obtained from a patient treated with checkpoint blockade. These receptors came from a human donor with melanoma. Each CDR3 is given with its conserved first and last residue. D genes are given only for firm matches. Size is stated for part of the rows, as once, few or many counts, or as a class when the clone is expanded.

size: .; V: TRBV7-3; D: TRBD1; length: 15; J: TRBJ2-3; DNA: TGTGCCAGCAGCCTGGGACAGCCGAGCACAGATACGCAGTATTTT; CDR3: CASSLGQPSTDTQYF
size: .; V: TRBV7-3; D: .; length: 15; J: TRBJ1-1; DNA: TGTGCCAGCAGCTTAAGCTCCGGGGTGTACACTGAAGCTTTCTTT; CDR3: CASSLSSGVYTEAFF
size: .; V: TRBV2; D: .; length: 14; J: TRBJ1-5; DNA: TGTGCCAGCAGCGACCGGACAGAGAATCAGCCCCAGCATTTT; CDR3: CASSDRTENQPQHF
size: .; V: TRBV5-6; D: .; length: 15; J: TRBJ1-4; DNA: TGTGCCAGCAGCTTGGCCGACACTACTAATGAAAAACTGTTTTTT; CDR3: CASSLADTTNEKLFF
size: .; V: TRBV5-1; D: TRBD2; length: 16; J: TRBJ2-1; DNA: TGCGCCAGCAGCCTCACACTAGCGGGAGGGCCCAATGAGCAGTTCTTC; CDR3: CASSLTLAGGPNEQFF
size: .; V: TRBV13; D: .; length: 15; J: TRBJ2-1; DNA: TGTGCCAGCAGCCCCATGGGGCAGTCCTACAATGAGCAGTTCTTC; CDR3: CASSPMGQSYNEQFF
size: once; V: TRBV7-8; D: TRBD2; length: 18; J: TRBJ2-1; DNA: TGTGCCAGCAGCTTAGCAAGTATAGAACTAGCGCTTTACAATGAGCAGTTCTTC; CDR3: CASSLASIELALYNEQFF
size: .; V: TRBV29-1; D: TRBD1; length: 13; J: TRBJ2-3; DNA: TGCAGCGTTGAGGCCAGGGGGACAGATACGCAGTATTTT; CDR3: CSVEARGTDTQYF
size: .; V: TRBV5-1; D: .; length: 15; J: TRBJ2-6; DNA: TGCGCCAGCAGCTTCCAGGGGTCTGGGGCCAACGTCCTGACTTTC; CDR3: CASSFQGSGANVLTF
size: .; V: TRBV9; D: .; length: 15; J: TRBJ2-7; DNA: TGTGCCAGCAGCGCCGGGGGAGGTTGGGCCTACGAGCAGTACTTC; CDR3: CASSAGGGWAYEQYF
size: .; V: TRBV6-5; D: TRBD2; length: 16; J: TRBJ2-7; DNA: TGTGCCAGCAGTTACGGGCGGGGGGCTATCTCCTACGAGCAGTACTTC; CDR3: CASSYGRGAISYEQYF
size: .; V: TRBV11-3; D: TRBD2; length: 15; J: TRBJ2-7; DNA: TGTGCCAGCAGCCCTCGACTAGCGGGAGACCACGAGCAGTACTTC; CDR3: CASSPRLAGDHEQYF
size: .; V: TRBV7-2; D: .; length: 16; J: TRBJ2-7; DNA: TGTGCCAGCAGCTTACGGGGTACTAACAGGCCCTACGAGCAGTACTTC; CDR3: CASSLRGTNRPYEQYF
size: .; V: TRBV18; D: .; length: 11; J: TRBJ2-1; DNA: TGTGCCAGCTCACCAAGTAACGCGCAGTTCTTC; CDR3: CASSPSNAQFF
size: .; V: TRBV19; D: TRBD1; length: 15; J: TRBJ2-7; DNA: TGTGCCAGTAGTATAGCCCGGGACAGTTCCTACGAGCAGTACTTC; CDR3: CASSIARDSSYEQYF
size: once; V: TRBV7-9; D: .; length: 13; J: TRBJ2-2; DNA: TGTGCCAGCAGCTTGGACGGCCGAAGGGAGCTGTTTTTT; CDR3: CASSLDGRRELFF
size: .; V: TRBV7-8; D: TRBD1; length: 14; J: TRBJ2-5; DNA: TGTGCCAGCAGCCTCCACAGGGGCGGGGAGACCCAGTACTTC; CDR3: CASSLHRGGETQYF
size: .; V: TRBV28; D: TRBD2; length: 16; J: TRBJ2-1; DNA: TGTGCCAGCAGTCCATCAGCGGGAGCGTATTACAATGAGCAGTTCTTC; CDR3: CASSPSAGAYYNEQFF
size: .; V: TRBV5-5; D: .; length: 13; J: TRBJ2-7; DNA: TGTGCCAGCAGCTTGGTCCACTCGGACGAGCAGTACTTC; CDR3: CASSLVHSDEQYF
size: .; V: TRBV7-2; D: TRBD2; length: 16; J: TRBJ2-1; DNA: TGTGCCAGCAGCTTAGTGTTTGGGGAGGGACTGGGGGAGCAGTTCTTC; CDR3: CASSLVFGEGLGEQFF
size: .; V: TRBV7-8; D: .; length: 12; J: TRBJ2-1; DNA: TGTGCCAGCGGCCATGGGGTTGCTGAGCAGTTCTTC; CDR3: CASGHGVAEQFF
size: .; V: TRBV5-4; D: .; length: 13; J: TRBJ2-7; DNA: TGTGCCAGCAGCTATTCGTTGGGGCGCGAGCAGTACTTC; CDR3: CASSYSLGREQYF
size: .; V: TRBV10-3; D: TRBD1; length: 14; J: TRBJ1-5; DNA: TGTGCCATTTCTAGGGGGCGAAGCAATCAGCCCCAGCATTTT; CDR3: CAISRGRSNQPQHF
size: .; V: TRBV30; D: .; length: 13; J: TRBJ2-7; DNA: TGTGCCTGGAATTCCAGGGTGCCCTACGAGCAGTACTTC; CDR3: CAWNSRVPYEQYF
size: .; V: TRBV28; D: TRBD1; length: 12; J: TRBJ2-1; DNA: TGTGCCAGTACAGGGGCCTACAATGAGCAGTTCTTC; CDR3: CASTGAYNEQFF
size: .; V: TRBV7-7; D: TRBD2; length: 15; J: TRBJ2-1; DNA: TGTGCTAGCAGCGAAGCGGGATACTCCTACAATGAGCAGTTCTTC; CDR3: CASSEAGYSYNEQFF
size: .; V: TRBV4-1; D: .; length: 17; J: TRBJ1-6; DNA: TGCGCCAGCAGCCCCGGACTGTCCCGAGCATATAATTCACCCCTCCACTTT; CDR3: CASSPGLSRAYNSPLHF
size: .; V: TRBV10-3; D: .; length: 13; J: TRBJ2-7; DNA: TGTGCCTCTCTAAAGGGGGACTCCTACGAGCAGTACTTC; CDR3: CASLKGDSYEQYF
size: .; V: TRBV15; D: .; length: 14; J: TRBJ2-7; DNA: TGTGCCACCAGCAGAGTGGACTCCTCTCGTGAGCAGTACTTC; CDR3: CATSRVDSSREQYF
size: .; V: TRBV11-3; D: TRBD1; length: 13; J: TRBJ2-1; DNA: TGTGCCAGCAGCTTAGATAGGACAGGTGAGCAGTTCTTC; CDR3: CASSLDRTGEQFF
size: few; V: TRBV4-1; D: .; length: 13; J: TRBJ1-1; DNA: TGCGCCAGCAGCATAGGGTTGGGGACTGAAGCTTTCTTT; CDR3: CASSIGLGTEAFF
size: .; V: TRBV19; D: .; length: 13; J: TRBJ2-2; DNA: TGTGCCAGTAGTCCCCTTTACACCGGGGAGCTGTTTTTT; CDR3: CASSPLYTGELFF
size: few; V: TRBV19; D: .; length: 16; J: TRBJ2-2; DNA: TGTGCCAGTAGCCTCTCCTACGACGGTAGACACCGGGGAGCTGTTTTT; CDR3: CASSLSYDGRHRGAVF
size: few; V: TRBV6-5; D: .; length: 15; J: TRBJ1-1; DNA: TGTGCCAGCAGGTTAACCCCGGTAATGAACACTGAAGCTTTCTTT; CDR3: CASRLTPVMNTEAFF
size: .; V: TRBV7-8; D: TRBD1; length: 16; J: TRBJ2-2; DNA: TGTGCCAGCAGCAAGGACAGGGGAGCGGACACCGGGGAGCTGTTTTTT; CDR3: CASSKDRGADTGELFF
size: once; V: TRBV2; D: TRBD1; length: 15; J: TRBJ1-5; DNA: TGTGCCAGCAGTGGCCTGACAGGGGGCGTTCAGCCCCAGCATTTT; CDR3: CASSGLTGGVQPQHF